This T cell receptor (beta chain) was observed in a study of CD4 T cells in relation to SARS-CoV-2 and coronaviruses. CDR1 is MRHNA, CDR2 SNTAGT, per germline. CDR3 size: 12 residues. Trimming left V 2 bases short and J 9 bases short, with 8 bases between. Unexposed donor CD4+ T cells date from about 2011-2018, before the COVID-19 pandemic. Method: immunoSEQ multiplex PCR; TCRdb's copy keeps in-frame clones and lacks some. Among some 69,000 clones listed, 85% to 95% were seen once. The sequence was collected from a human donor in good health. Sequenced: naive CD4+ T cells from PBMCs. Subset: naive CD4+ T cells isolated by negative enrichment. The rearrangement links TRBV6-4 to TRBJ2-1; D uncertain. Here the CDR3 DNA reads TGTGCCAGCAGTGACGAGATCGGTGAGCAGTTCTTC. Translated: CASSDEIGEQFF.